This T cell receptor (beta chain) came from a study of blood T cell repertoires in COVID-19. Study as a whole: COVID-19 samples, acute and convalescent, were from the United States, Italy and Spain.

V lost 6 bases, J lost 3 bases, and 12 bases lay in between. CDR1 and CDR2 from the germline V gene are SGHNT and YENEEA. CDR3 length: 14 residues. The protocol was immunoSEQ multiplex PCR, while the TCRdb copy is restricted to in-frame clones and leaves out a portion. The table lists some 100,000 clones, approximately 87% of them singletons, with roughly 20% in the top ten. J is TRBJ1-5 and V is TRBV11-3; possible D gene TRBD1, 6 bases. The sequence derives from a woman aged 60-75 years with acute or convalescent COVID-19. The sequenced sample consisted of peripheral blood. The CDR3 nucleotides are TGTGCCAGCAGGGGTCAGGGGTTCAATCAGCCCCAGCATTTT. It translates to CASRGQGFNQPQHF.